The 14 T cell receptor beta chains reported below all come from one sample, sequenced in a study of shared clonotypes between healthy human individuals. Generated by immunoSEQ multiplex PCR, the TCRdb table keeps only in-frame clones and is missing some. The data hold about half a million clones, with around 85% observed a single time. The sample comprised PBMCs. Receptors originate from a woman aged 40 to 49 in good health. Some clones in this sample may be carry-over from other donors' samples.

Details on this clone: A far larger clone is only one base removed, so a read error is likely. The chain combines TRBV6-6 with TRBJ1-5, with no clear D. Germline CDR1 MNHNY, CDR2 SVGAGI (reference sequence). The CDR3 sequence is 14 residues long. The CDR3 protein is CVSVGALSNQPQHF. CDR3 in DNA: TGTGTCAGCGTCGGCGCCTTGAGCAATCAGCCCCAGCATTTT.

This clone occurred once. The likely explanation is a read error, given a far larger clone one base away. The CDR3: CASSLDRVWFYGYTF. The DNA of the CDR3 is TGTGCCAGCAGCCTCGACAGGGTTTGGTTCTATGGCTACACCTTC. The chain combines TRBV7-6 with TRBJ1-2, with 7 nucleotides matching TRBD1. The CDR3 totals 15 residues. Per germline, CDR1 SGHVS and CDR2 FNYEAQ. Unmatched junction bases numbered 10, after V lost 5 bases and J lost 4 bases.

The gene calls are TRBV2 and TRBJ2-3; tentatively, D is TRBD2 (6 bases). V lost 6 bases and J 4 bases, leaving 8 bases between the germline ends. In germline, CDR1 is SNHLY, CDR2 FYNNEI. CDR3 length equals 12 residues. CDR3 sequence (DNA): TGTGCCAGCAGCCTAGCGTCAGATACGCAGTATTTT. Protein sequence: CASSLASDTQYF.

The chain uses TRBV19 and TRBJ2-3; TRBD2 matches 12 bases. This CDR3 spans 14 amino acids. CDR1 LNHDA and CDR2 SQIVND come from the germline V gene (reference sequence). The V gene end was trimmed by 5 bases and the J gene end by 8 bases; junction bases not matched to a gene: 5. CDR3 protein: CASSAGLAGRTQYF. The DNA for the CDR3 is TGTGCCAGTAGTGCAGGACTAGCGGGACGTACGCAGTATTTT. The full variable domain, in which reference TRBV19 and TRBJ2-3 provide the parts outside the CDR3, is DGGITQSPKYLFRKEGQNVTLSCEQNLNHDAMYWYRQDPGQGLRLIYYSQIVNDFQKGDIAEGYSVSREKKESFPLTVTSAQKNPTAFYLCASSAGLAGRTQYFGPGTRLTVL.

The J gene is TRBJ2-7, the V gene TRBV4-1; TRBD2 matches 10 bases. The V gene end was trimmed by 4 bases and the J gene end by 3 bases; junction bases not matched to a gene: 9. The V gene's germline CDR1 is MGHRA and CDR2 YSYEKL. The length of the CDR3 is 16 residues. CDR3 in DNA: TGCGCCAGCAGCCGTACATCGGGACTAGCGCTCTACGAGCAGTACTTC. Residues: CASSRTSGLALYEQYF.

In the case of this clone: This sequence is one base from a far larger clone and is likely a read error. Distinct nucleotide sequences in the sample also encode this CDR3. The chain uses TRBV18 and TRBJ2-5; D may be TRBD2 (5 bases). Germline V gives CDR1 KGHSH, CDR2 LQKENI. This CDR3 has 15 residues. CDR3 nucleotides: TGCGCCAGCTCACCAAGTCCGACTCGAGGGGAGACCCAGTACTTC. Its protein is CASSPSPTRGETQYF.

This chain links TRBV12-5 with TRBJ2-3; no clear D gene. Germline V gene data show CDR1 as LGHNT and CDR2 as FRNRAP. The V gene lost 6 bases and the J gene lost 0 bases, with 7 bases spanning the gap. This CDR3 region has 13 residues. CDR3 residues: CASGPDSTDTQYF. CDR3 DNA sequence: TGTGCTAGTGGGCCAGATAGCACAGATACGCAGTATTTT.

V gene TRBV4-3 combines with J gene TRBJ2-3, with TRBD2 matching 15 bases. The CDR3 length is 17 residues. The germline V gene encodes CDR1 LGHNA and CDR2 YSLEER. V was pared by 0 bases and J by 5 bases, with 3 bases of the junction left unmatched. CDR3 in DNA: TGCGCCAGCAGCCAAGAAACGGGACTAGCGGGAGGAGATACGCAGTATTTT. It translates to CASSQETGLAGGDTQYF.

The J gene is TRBJ2-1, the V gene TRBV6-4, with D unresolved. Trimming took off 0 bases at V and 7 bases at J, with 13 bases between the two ends. The CDR3 spans 15 residues. CDR1 is MRHNA, CDR2 SNTAGT, per germline. For the CDR3, the DNA is TGTGCCAGCAGTGACTCTCAAAGGCTGAGGAATGAGCAGTTCTTC. It yields the protein CASSDSQRLRNEQFF.

This CDR3 is CASSVKPGTLYEQYF. For the CDR3, the DNA is TGTGCCAGCAGCGTAAAACCAGGGACGCTGTACGAGCAGTACTTC. The V gene is TRBV9, the J gene TRBJ2-7; either TRBD1 or TRBD2 may fit D (5 bases each). Trimming stripped 1 base from V and 4 bases from J, with 15 bases between. The CDR3 is 15 residues long. Germline CDR1 reads SGDLS; CDR2 reads YYNGEE.

The V call is TRBV5-6, the J call TRBJ1-2, with 8 bases aligning to TRBD1. This CDR3 contains 15 residues. With V trimmed by 0 bases and J by 3 bases, 4 bases remained unmatched. Germline V CDR1 and CDR2: SGHDT, YYEEEE. The CDR3 DNA is TGTGCCAGCAGCTTGGTAGGACAGGGACACTATGGCTACACCTTC. It translates to CASSLVGQGHYGYTF.

This chain connects TRBV7-8 to TRBJ2-2; tentatively, D is TRBD2 (7 bases). Germline V gives CDR1 SGHVS, CDR2 FQNEAQ. V lost 4 bases and J 6 bases, leaving 15 bases between the germline ends. There are 15 residues in the CDR3. For the CDR3, the DNA is TGTGCCAGCAGCTCCTCCGGGGGGCTATCCGGGGAGCTGTTTTTT. It is translated as CASSSSGGLSGELFF.

The chain couples TRBV28 to TRBJ1-2; the D is unclear. This CDR3 has 16 amino acids. Trimming took off 4 bases at V and 2 bases at J, with 17 bases between the two ends. Germline CDR1 reads MDHEN; CDR2 reads SYDVKM. In DNA, the CDR3 is TGTGCCAGCAGTTCCGGAGGGCAACAGACAAACTATGGCTACACCTTC. Translated, it gives CASSSGGQQTNYGYTF.

The V call is TRBV27, the J call TRBJ2-1; 9 bases fit TRBD2. Germline values: CDR1 MNHEY, CDR2 SMNVEV (reference sequence). This CDR3 region has 16 residues. J gave up 4 bases and V 5 bases, and 9 bases lay outside the gene matches. In DNA, the CDR3 is TGTGCCAGCAGTCCCTCTCCTAGCGGGGTTTACAATGAGCAGTTCTTC. The encoded protein is CASSPSPSGVYNEQFF.